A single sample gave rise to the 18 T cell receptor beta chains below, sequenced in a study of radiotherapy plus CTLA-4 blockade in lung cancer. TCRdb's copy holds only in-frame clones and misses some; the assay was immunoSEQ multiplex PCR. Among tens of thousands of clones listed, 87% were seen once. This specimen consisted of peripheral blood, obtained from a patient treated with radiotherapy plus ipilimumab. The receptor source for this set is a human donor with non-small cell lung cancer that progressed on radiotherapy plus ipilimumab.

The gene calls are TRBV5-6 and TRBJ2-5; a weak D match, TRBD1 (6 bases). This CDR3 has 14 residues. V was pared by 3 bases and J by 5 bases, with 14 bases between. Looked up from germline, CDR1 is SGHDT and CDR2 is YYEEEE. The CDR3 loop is CASSSKTGGETQYF. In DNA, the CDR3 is TGTGCCAGCAGCTCAAAGACAGGTGGGGAGACCCAGTACTTC.

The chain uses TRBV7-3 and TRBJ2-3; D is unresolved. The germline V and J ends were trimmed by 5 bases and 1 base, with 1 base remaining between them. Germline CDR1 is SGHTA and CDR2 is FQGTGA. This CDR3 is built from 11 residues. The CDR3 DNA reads TGTGCCAGCAGCCGCACAGATACGCAGTATTTT. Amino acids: CASSRTDTQYF.

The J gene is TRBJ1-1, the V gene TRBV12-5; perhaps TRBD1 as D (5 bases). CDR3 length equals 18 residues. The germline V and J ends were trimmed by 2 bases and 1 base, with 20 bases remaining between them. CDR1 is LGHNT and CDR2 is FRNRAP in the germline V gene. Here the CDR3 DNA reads TGTGCTAGTGGTTTGAACGCGGGAACTGGGGGGAAGAACACTGAAGCTTTCTTT. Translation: CASGLNAGTGGKNTEAFF.

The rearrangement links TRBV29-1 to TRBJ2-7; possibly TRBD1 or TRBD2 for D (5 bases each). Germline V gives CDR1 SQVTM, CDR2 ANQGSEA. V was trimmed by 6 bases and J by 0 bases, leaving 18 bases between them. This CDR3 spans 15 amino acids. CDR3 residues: CSVGRDRTSSYEQYV. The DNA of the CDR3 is TGCAGCGTGGGCCGGGACCGAACGAGCTCCTACGAGCAGTACGTC.

CDR3 coding DNA: TGTGCCAGCAGCGAAACAGGGGAAGGGTATGGCTACACCTTC. Its protein product is CASSETGEGYGYTF. This rearrangement joins TRBV9 to TRBJ1-2; 7 nucleotides line up with TRBD1. The V gene's germline CDR1 is SGDLS and CDR2 YYNGEE. The CDR3 is 14 amino acids. J gave up 5 bases and V 3 bases, and 7 bases lay outside the gene matches.

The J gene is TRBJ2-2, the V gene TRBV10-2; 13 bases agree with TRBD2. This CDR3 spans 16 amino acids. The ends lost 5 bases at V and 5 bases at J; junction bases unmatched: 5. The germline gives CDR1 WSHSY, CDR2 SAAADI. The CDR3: CASSRTSGSSTGELFF. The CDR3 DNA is TGCGCCAGCAGTCGGACTAGCGGGAGCTCGACCGGGGAGCTGTTTTTT.

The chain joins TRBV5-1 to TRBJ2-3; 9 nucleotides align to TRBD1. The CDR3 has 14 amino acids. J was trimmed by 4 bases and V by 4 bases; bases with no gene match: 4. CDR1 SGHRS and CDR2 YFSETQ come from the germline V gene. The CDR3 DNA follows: TGCGCCAGCAGCCAGGGACAGGGCGCAGATACGCAGTATTTT. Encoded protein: CASSQGQGADTQYF.

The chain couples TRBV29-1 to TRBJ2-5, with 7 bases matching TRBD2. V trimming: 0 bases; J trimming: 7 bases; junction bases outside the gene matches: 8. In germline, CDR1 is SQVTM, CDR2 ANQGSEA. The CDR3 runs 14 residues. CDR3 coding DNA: TGCAGCGTTGAAGATGGGGGACTATCTGGGACCCAGTACTTC. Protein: CSVEDGGLSGTQYF. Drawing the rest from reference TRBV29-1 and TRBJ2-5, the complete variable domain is SAVISQKPSRDICQRGTSLTIQCQVDSQVTMMFWYRQQPGQSLTLIATANQGSEATYESGFVIDKFPISRPNLTFSTLTVSNMSPEDSSIYLCSVEDGGLSGTQYFGPGTRLLVL.

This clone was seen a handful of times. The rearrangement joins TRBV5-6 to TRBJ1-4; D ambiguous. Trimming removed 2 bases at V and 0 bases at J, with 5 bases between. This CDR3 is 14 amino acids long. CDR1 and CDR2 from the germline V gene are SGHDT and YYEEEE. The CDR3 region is CASSLYATNEKLFF. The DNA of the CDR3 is TGTGCCAGCAGCTTATATGCAACTAATGAAAAACTGTTTTTT.

The CDR3 bases are TGTGCCAGCAGAGGGACAGCGGTCAATCAGCCCCAGCATTTT. Its translation: CASRGTAVNQPQHF. The V gene is TRBV27, the J gene TRBJ1-5; 7 bases align to TRBD1. The CDR3 is 14 residues long. The trim removed 6 bases at V and 3 bases at J, leaving 5 bases unmatched. Germline CDR1 MNHEY, CDR2 SMNVEV (reference sequence).

In DNA form, the CDR3 reads TGCAGCGTTCGTCTAGCGGGAGAGACCCAGTACTTC. Encoded protein: CSVRLAGETQYF. The V and J genes are TRBV29-1 and TRBJ2-5; 8 nucleotides match TRBD2. Germline trimming cut 5 bases from V and 4 bases from J; bases unmatched to any gene: 3. From germline, CDR1 is SQVTM and CDR2 ANQGSEA. The CDR3 sequence is 12 residues long. Full variable domain (outside the CDR3, taken from reference TRBV29-1 and TRBJ2-5): SAVISQKPSRDICQRGTSLTIQCQVDSQVTMMFWYRQQPGQSLTLIATANQGSEATYESGFVIDKFPISRPNLTFSTLTVSNMSPEDSSIYLCSVRLAGETQYFGPGTRLLVL.

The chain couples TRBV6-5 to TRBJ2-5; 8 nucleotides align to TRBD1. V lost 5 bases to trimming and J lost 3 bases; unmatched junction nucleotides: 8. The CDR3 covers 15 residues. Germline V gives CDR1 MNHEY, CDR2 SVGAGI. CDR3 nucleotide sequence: TGTGCCAGCAGTATCAGGGGGCCTCTCGAAGAGACCCAGTACTTC. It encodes CASSIRGPLEETQYF.

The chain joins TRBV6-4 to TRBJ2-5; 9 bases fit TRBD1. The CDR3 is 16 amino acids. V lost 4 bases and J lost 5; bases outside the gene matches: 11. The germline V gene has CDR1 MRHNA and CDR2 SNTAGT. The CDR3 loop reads CASSAEQGAVRETQYF. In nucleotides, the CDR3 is TGTGCCAGCAGTGCCGAACAGGGGGCTGTCCGGGAGACCCAGTACTTC.

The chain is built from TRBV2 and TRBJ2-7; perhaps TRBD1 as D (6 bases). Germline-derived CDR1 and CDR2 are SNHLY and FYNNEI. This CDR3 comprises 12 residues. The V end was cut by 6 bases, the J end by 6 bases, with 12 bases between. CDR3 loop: CASRRLGGEQYV. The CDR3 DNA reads TGTGCCAGCAGACGCTTAGGGGGCGAGCAGTACGTC.

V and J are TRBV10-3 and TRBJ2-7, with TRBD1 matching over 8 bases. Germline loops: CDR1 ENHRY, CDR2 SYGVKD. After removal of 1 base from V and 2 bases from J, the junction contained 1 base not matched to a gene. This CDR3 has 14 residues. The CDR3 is CAISELDRAYEQYF. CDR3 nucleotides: TGTGCCATCAGTGAGTTGGACAGGGCCTACGAGCAGTACTTC.

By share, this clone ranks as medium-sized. The CDR3 here is CASSLAWPFGAGGFQETQYF. The CDR3 DNA sequence: TGTGCCAGCAGCTTAGCCTGGCCGTTCGGAGCGGGAGGCTTCCAAGAGACCCAGTACTTC. J is TRBJ2-5 and V is TRBV13; 9 bases are shared with TRBD2. The CDR3 runs to 20 residues. The V gene's germline CDR1 is PRHDT and CDR2 FYEKMQ (reference sequence). Germline trimming cut 1 base from V and 1 base from J; bases unmatched to any gene: 16.

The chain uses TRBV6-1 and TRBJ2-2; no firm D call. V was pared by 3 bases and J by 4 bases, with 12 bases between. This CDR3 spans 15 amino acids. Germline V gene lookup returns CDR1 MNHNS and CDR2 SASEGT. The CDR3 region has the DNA TGTGCCAGCAGTGACGTTTGGAGACGCACCGGGGAGCTGTTTTTT. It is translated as CASSDVWRRTGELFF.

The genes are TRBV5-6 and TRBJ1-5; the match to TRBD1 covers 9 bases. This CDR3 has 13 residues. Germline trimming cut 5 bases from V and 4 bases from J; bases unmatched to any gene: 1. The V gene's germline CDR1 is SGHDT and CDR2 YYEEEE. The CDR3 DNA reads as TGTGCCAGCAGTGGGACAGGGAATCAGCCCCAGCATTTT. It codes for CASSGTGNQPQHF.